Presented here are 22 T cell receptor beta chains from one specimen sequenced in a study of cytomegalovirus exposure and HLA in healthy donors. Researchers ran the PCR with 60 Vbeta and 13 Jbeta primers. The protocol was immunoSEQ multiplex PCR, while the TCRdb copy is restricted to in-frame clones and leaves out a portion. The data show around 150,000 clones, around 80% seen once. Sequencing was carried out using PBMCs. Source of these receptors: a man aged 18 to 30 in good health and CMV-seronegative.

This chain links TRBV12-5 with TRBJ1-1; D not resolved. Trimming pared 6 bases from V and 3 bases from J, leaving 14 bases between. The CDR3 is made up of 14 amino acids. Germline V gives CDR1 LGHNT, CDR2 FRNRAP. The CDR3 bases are TGTGCTAGTGGCCTTGCTCGGGAGGACACTGAAGCTTTCTTT. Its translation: CASGLAREDTEAFF.

For the CDR3, the DNA is TGTGCCAGCGGCAGGGGGTTGAAGACCCAGTACTTC. Translated: CASGRGLKTQYF. The chain is built from TRBV6-5 and TRBJ2-5; 7 nucleotides agree with TRBD1. This CDR3 has 12 amino acids. With 8 bases clipped from V and 6 bases from J, the junction kept 6 bases outside the gene matches. In germline, CDR1 is MNHEY, CDR2 SVGAGI.

The CDR3 DNA follows: TGTGCCAGCAGCCGCGGGACTTCTGGAAACACCATATATTTT. Protein product: CASSRGTSGNTIYF. The chain employs TRBV6-5 and TRBJ1-3, with D possibly being TRBD1 (5 bases). The CDR3 length is 14 residues. Germline assignment: CDR1 MNHEY and CDR2 SVGAGI. V dropped 6 bases and J dropped 1 base, with 10 bases sitting between them.

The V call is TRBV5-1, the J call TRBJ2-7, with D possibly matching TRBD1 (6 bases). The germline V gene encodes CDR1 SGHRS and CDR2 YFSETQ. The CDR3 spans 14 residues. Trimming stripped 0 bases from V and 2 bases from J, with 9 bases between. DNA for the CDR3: TGCGCCAGCAGCTTGGGGGGGCTGACCTACGAGCAGTACTTC. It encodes CASSLGGLTYEQYF.

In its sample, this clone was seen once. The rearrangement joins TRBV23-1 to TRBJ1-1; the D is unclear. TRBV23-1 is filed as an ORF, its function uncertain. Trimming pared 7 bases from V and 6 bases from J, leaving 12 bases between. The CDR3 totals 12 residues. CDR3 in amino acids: CASTRGEAEAFF. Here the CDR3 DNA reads TGCGCCAGCACCCGGGGAGAGGCTGAAGCTTTCTTT.

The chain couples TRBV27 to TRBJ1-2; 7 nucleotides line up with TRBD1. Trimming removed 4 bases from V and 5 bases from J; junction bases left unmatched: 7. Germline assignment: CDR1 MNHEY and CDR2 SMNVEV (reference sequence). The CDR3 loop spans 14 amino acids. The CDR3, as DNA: TGTGCCAGCAGTTCGACAGGGCCTGGGTATGGCTACACCTTC. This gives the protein CASSSTGPGYGYTF.

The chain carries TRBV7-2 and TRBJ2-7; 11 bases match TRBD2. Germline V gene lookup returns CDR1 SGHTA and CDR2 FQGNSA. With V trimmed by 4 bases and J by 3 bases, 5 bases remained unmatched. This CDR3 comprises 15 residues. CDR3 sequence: CASSSVAGGLYEQYF. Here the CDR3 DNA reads TGTGCCAGCAGCTCCGTAGCGGGGGGGCTCTACGAGCAGTACTTC.

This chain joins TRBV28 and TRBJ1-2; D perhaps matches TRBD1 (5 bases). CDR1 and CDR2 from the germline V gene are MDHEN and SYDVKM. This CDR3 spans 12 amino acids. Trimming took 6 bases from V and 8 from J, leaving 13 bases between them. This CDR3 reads CASSPGLGGYTF. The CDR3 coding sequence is TGTGCCAGCAGCCCGGGACTTGGCGGCTACACCTTC.

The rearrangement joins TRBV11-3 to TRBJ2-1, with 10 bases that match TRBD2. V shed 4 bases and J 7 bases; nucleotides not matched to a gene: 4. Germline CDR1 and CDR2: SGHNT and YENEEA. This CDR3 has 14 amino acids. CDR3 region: CASSSPTSGNEQFF. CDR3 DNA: TGTGCCAGCAGCTCCCCGACTAGCGGGAATGAGCAGTTCTTC. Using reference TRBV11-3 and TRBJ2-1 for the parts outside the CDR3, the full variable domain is EAGVVQSPRYKIIEKKQPVAFWCNPISGHNTLYWYLQNLGQGPELLIRYENEEAVDDSQLPKDRFSAERLKGVDSTLKIQPAELGDSAVYLCASSSPTSGNEQFFGPGTRLTVL.

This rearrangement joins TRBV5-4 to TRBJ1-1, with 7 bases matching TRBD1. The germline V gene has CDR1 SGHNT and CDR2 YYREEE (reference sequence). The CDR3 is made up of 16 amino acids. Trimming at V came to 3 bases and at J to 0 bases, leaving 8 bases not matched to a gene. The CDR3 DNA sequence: TGTGCCAGCAGCTCGAAGACAGGGCGGATGAACACTGAAGCTTTCTTT. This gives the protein CASSSKTGRMNTEAFF.

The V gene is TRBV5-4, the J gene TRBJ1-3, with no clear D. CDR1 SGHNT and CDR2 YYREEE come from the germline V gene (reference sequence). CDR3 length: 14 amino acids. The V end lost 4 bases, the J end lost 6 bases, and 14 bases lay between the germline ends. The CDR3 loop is CASSRGGSENTIYF. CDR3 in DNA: TGTGCCAGCAGCCGAGGAGGATCCGAAAACACCATATATTTT.

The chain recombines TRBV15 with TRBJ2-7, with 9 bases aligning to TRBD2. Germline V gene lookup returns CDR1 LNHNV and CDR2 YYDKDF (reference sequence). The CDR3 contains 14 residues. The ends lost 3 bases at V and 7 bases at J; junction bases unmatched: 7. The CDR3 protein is CATSSSGRGWEQYF. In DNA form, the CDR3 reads TGTGCCACCAGCAGTAGCGGGAGAGGATGGGAGCAGTACTTC.

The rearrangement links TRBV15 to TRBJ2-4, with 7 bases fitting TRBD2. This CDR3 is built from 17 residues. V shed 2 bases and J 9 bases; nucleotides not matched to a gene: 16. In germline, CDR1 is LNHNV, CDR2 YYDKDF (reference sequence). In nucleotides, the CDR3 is TGTGCCACCAGCAGATACCCCACGGGGAGGGAGGGCGGCATTCAGTACTTC. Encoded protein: CATSRYPTGREGGIQYF.

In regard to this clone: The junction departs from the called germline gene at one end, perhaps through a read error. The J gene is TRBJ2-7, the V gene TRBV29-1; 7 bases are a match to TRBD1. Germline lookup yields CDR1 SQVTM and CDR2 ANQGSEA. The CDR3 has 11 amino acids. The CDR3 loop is CSAEGGSKQYF. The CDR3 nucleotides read TGCAGCGCTGAAGGGGGCAGTAAGCAGTACTTC.

The CDR3 protein is CASSSTRGGGTEAFF. CDR3 DNA: TGTGCCAGTAGTTCAACCAGGGGTGGGGGCACTGAAGCTTTCTTT. This chain links TRBV19 with TRBJ1-1, with D possibly TRBD1 on 6 matching bases. V was cut by 5 bases and J by 4 bases, with 17 bases left in between. Germline CDR1 reads LNHDA; CDR2 reads SQIVND (reference sequence). There are 15 residues in the CDR3.

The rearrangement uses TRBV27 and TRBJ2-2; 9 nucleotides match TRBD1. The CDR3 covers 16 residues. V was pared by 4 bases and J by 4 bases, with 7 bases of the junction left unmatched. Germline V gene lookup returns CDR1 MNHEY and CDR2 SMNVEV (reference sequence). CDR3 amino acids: CASSSTGGRGTGELFF. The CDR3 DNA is TGTGCCAGCAGTTCCACAGGGGGCAGAGGCACCGGGGAGCTGTTTTTT.

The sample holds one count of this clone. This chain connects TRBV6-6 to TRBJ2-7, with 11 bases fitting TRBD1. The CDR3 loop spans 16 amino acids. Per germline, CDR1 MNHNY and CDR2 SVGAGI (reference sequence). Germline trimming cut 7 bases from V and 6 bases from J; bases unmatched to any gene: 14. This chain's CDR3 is CASNPRRGQGGPEQYF. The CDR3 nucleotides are TGTGCCAGCAACCCCCGGCGGGGACAGGGGGGTCCCGAGCAGTACTTC.

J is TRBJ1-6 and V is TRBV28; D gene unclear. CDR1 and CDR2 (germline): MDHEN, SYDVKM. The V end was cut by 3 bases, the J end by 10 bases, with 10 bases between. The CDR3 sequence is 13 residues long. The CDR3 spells CASSFAVESPLHF. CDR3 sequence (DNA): TGTGCCAGCAGTTTTGCTGTTGAGTCACCCCTCCACTTT.

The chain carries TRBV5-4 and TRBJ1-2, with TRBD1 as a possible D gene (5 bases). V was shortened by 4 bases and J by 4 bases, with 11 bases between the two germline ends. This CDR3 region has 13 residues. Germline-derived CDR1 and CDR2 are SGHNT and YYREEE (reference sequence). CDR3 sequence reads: CASSQGHSYGYTF. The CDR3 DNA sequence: TGTGCCAGCAGCCAAGGACACTCCTATGGCTACACCTTC.

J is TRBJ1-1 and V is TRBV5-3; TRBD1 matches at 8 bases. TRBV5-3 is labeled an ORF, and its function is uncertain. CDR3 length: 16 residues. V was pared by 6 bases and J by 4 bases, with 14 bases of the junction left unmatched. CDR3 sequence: CARNKVVRGLITEAFF. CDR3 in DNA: TGTGCCAGAAACAAGGTGGTCAGGGGGCTTATCACTGAAGCTTTCTTT.

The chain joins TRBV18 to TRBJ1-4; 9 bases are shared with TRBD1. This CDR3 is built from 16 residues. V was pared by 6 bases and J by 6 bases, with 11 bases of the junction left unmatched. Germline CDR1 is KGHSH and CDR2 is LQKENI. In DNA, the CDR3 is TGTGCCAGCTCCCTTACAGGGGGCGCCGAGGATGAAAAACTGTTTTTT. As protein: CASSLTGGAEDEKLFF.

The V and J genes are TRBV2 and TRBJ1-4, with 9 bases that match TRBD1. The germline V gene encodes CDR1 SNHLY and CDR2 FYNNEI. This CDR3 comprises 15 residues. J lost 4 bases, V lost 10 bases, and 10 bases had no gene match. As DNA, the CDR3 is TGTGCCACCAAGCAAGGACAGGGGAATAATGAAAAACTGTTTTTT. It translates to CATKQGQGNNEKLFF.